This T cell receptor (beta chain) emerged from a study of cytomegalovirus exposure and HLA in healthy donors (dated by TCRdb to between 2016 and 2019). Looking at the study overall: An earlier analysis of approximately 640 of the donors reported approximately 290 Gb of sequence data and some 120 million unique TCR beta sequences from some 180 million T cells. About 310 gigabases of sequencing data and 78 million or so unique TCR sequences were included in an early release covering roughly 700 HLA-typed donors. Among the approximately 430 genotyped donors, more than 70% belonged to the genetic ancestry cluster associated with self-reported Caucasian donors. The study was designed to test whether signatures of past pathogen exposure could be identified by cataloging public T cell receptors. The T cell repertoires of 550 to 850 subjects were profiled by immunosequencing and related to cytomegalovirus serostatus. In addition to the first cohort of 650 to 800 subjects, a separate validation cohort of around 110 different subjects was used. To predict cytomegalovirus infection status, the study combined high-throughput TCR immunosequencing, statistical association of individual TCRs with disease status, and machine learning. In a later analysis, previously published TCR beta repertoires from fewer than 750 donors were re-analyzed and high-resolution HLA genotyping was added so that TCR occurrence patterns could be studied. In the later analysis, no new phenotypic data were used to find candidate immune exposures; instead, reliance was placed on TCR beta sequences and their occurrence across donors. An earlier analysis of around 580 of the donors used high-throughput TCR beta sequencing to judge whether each TCR beta V gene segment behaved as functional or pseudogenic. Donor age, sex, ethnicity and CMV serostatus were compiled alongside the repertoire data. In a later genetic analysis, genome-wide SNP genotypes for 398 of the 666 donors were used, and that subset was treated as a discovery cohort. All discovery cohort repertoires had been generated on a single sequencing platform. HLA typing included class I and class II loci at four-digit resolution. The number of donors typed differed by locus, with about 620-630 for A, B, C, DRB1 and DQB1, around 500 for DQA1, 606 for DPA1, and over 400 for DPB1. Roughly 5 DR-DQ haplotypes were treated as single units for association and clustering because of strong linkage in the cohort. Across some 400 genotyped donors of the cohort, an average of about 240,000 unique TCR beta nucleotide sequences per donor were sequenced, and around 20% of those sequences were non-productive.

The V and J ends are trimmed by 0 bases and 5 bases, leaving 14 bases between them. In the germline V gene, CDR1 corresponds to SGHRS and CDR2 to YFSETQ. The CDR3 runs 15 residues from the cysteine to the phenylalanine. Of all the DNA, just the CDR3 is kept, 45 bases in frame from base 1. With regard to this clone: There is no known antigen for this receptor. It has no much larger one-base neighbor in the sample; base qualities were not kept.

Libraries were made using the immunoSEQ multiplex PCR assay. The multiplex PCR relied on a mix of 60 forward primers for TCR Vbeta segments and 13 reverse primers for TCR Jbeta segments. The CDR3 region of rearranged TCR beta genes was amplified from genomic DNA by a multiplex PCR assay. The amplified TCR beta libraries were sequenced on the Illumina HiSeq System as 87-base-pair reads. On the study's bioinformatics: Across the 666 repertoires, a later analysis counted roughly 84 million unique TCR beta chains, approximately 10 million of which were shared by at least two donors. A nearest-neighbor algorithm error-corrected the raw reads and collapsed the reads into unique sequences, merging closely related sequences to remove PCR and sequencing errors. To assign V, D and J gene segments, CDR3 sequences were aligned to IMGT reference sequences. For a sequence to be retained, a match of at least six nucleotides was required to both a V gene segment and a J gene segment. Rearrangements were classified as productive when the CDR3 lacked stop codons and remained in frame with V and J, and all other rearrangements were classified as non-productive. Following IMGT convention, CDR3 was defined as the stretch from the second conserved V-encoded cysteine up to the conserved J-encoded phenylalanine. Sequences without an unambiguous match to a single V gene segment were excluded from the earlier analysis of about 600 of the donors. An earlier analysis of 587 of the donors classified V segments as functional when productive rearrangements were above 56.7% and as segregating when the standard deviation between donors was above 5%. A statistical classification framework was built to diagnose cytomegalovirus status from the catalog of TCR beta chain sequences. A later analysis assigned V and J genes by comparing TCR nucleotide sequences with IMGT/GENE-DB human TR gene sequences. A later analysis assigned CDR3 sequences and most-parsimonious VDJ recombination scenarios with the TCRdist pipeline. In a later analysis, every TCR beta chain was defined by the combination of its CDR3 amino acid sequence and its V-gene family, and reads without a unique V-gene family were dropped. To address suspected cross-contamination and a sequencing artifact, a later analysis removed a few hundred highly shared, low-generation-probability nucleotide sequences. In a later analysis, a clonal expansion index for each public chain was calculated from normalized within-repertoire ranks of inferred template counts. A later analysis computed generation probabilities with a VDJ recombination model fitted to out-of-frame rearrangements, and checked the results against IGoR. Hypergeometric tests were used in a later analysis to score TCR-TCR, TCR-HLA and TCR-CMV co-occurrence, with a repertoire-size bias correction applied to the TCR pairs. A later analysis estimated false discovery rates by permuting HLA or CMV assignments 20 times. In a later analysis, co-occurring TCRs were grouped using DBSCAN, and TCRdist sequence similarity was added for clustering within HLA-allele-positive subsets. Repertoires with fewer than 30,000 or more than 120,000 public chains were left out of co-occurrence clustering, as were about five repertoires with anomalous nucleotide sharing. TCRdb limited this immuneACCESS table to in-frame rearrangements with V and J called. A share of clones is missing; checked studies link under half to unresolved V genes, and the rest is unexplained. V and J calls and clone size are given by that table; D and trimming were obtained from the DNA. The sample table shows tens of thousands of clones, and approximately 80% are seen once. The ten largest make up about 6.3% of the sample.

Overall study results and their limits: In a later analysis, around 17,000 TCR beta sequences were associated with specific HLA alleles at a false discovery rate of 0.05. Because counts were too low, 15 to 20 rarely observed V segments, including chromosome 9 orphons, were left out of the earlier analysis of some 640 of the donors. Compared with equally common non-associated chains, HLA-associated TCR beta chains in a later analysis were more clonally expanded and had lower generation probabilities. Cytomegalovirus status was reported to be diagnosed by the classifier with high specificity and sensitivity in both the original and validation cohorts. Broadly in line with IMGT annotations, most TCR beta V segments showed up in productive rearrangements about 87% or about 30% of the time in an earlier analysis of several hundred of the donors. When HLA alleles, especially DR and DQ, strongly co-occurred, TCR associations were difficult to assign to individual alleles. A later genetic analysis associated a missense DCLRE1C variant with V-gene and J-gene trimming of TCR beta chains, and an independent cohort replicated the association. Because HLA typing was unavailable for some donors at each locus, only the typed subset was used in association tests. The presence/absence analyses assumed that sequencing depth was roughly uniform across donors, and that assumption may not be true. According to the authors, the approach could potentially be generalized to other disease states and immunological phenotypes. Linkage disequilibrium might explain the correlated functional status among segregating V segments, but an unknown experimental factor could not be excluded. According to a later analysis, most CMV-associated TCR beta chains appeared to be HLA-restricted, and the HLA associations seemed to be driven largely by CMV exposure. Three of the identified cytomegalovirus-associated TCR beta chains were confirmed in vitro to be specific for cytomegalovirus antigens. A total of around 150 TCR beta chains were listed by the study as associated with cytomegalovirus. In a later analysis, several top co-occurrence clusters were reported to appear linked to parvovirus B19, influenza, CMV and Epstein-Barr virus. Immune exposure information for the cohort was limited to CMV serostatus. In a later analysis, TCR association rates were found to vary across HLA loci, with the most associated TCRs seen for DRB1 alleles and the fewest for HLA-C alleles. A later genetic analysis reported fewer N-insertions in productive TCRs among donors in an Asian-associated ancestry cluster than the roughly 690-donor mean. Most TCR sequences were seen in very few donors, while some public TCRs were found in many individuals. Some IMGT-functional V segments, including TRBV6-2 and TRBV6-3, could not be told apart with the 87-base-pair reads, so those segments were excluded. A further reported finding was that TCR beta sequences accurately predicted the HLA-A and HLA-B alleles for most subjects in the first cohort. This cohort had only TCR beta chains sequenced, and the lack of alpha or paired-chain data limited which features could be detected. A cluster of highly shared sequence variants was judged likely to represent a technical artifact of the sequencing pipeline.

The cohort comprised fewer than 700 healthy bone marrow donors. All cohort members were sampled while nominally healthy, although unrecorded immune exposures were likely present. The donor tested CMV seronegative and was one of the 352 seronegative cohort members. Each donor provided a peripheral blood sample, and peripheral blood mononuclear cells were used for TCR beta sequencing. Genomic DNA extraction from the blood cell samples was performed with the Qiagen DNeasy Blood Extraction Kit. The V and J segments used are TRBV5-1 and TRBJ1-2, and the D gene may be TRBD1, 6 bases matching. This clonotype originated in a male donor in good health and CMV-seronegative. Sequenced input: PBMCs. In nucleotide form, the sequence is TGCGCCAGCAGCTTGGCCTATGGCCAGGGGTATGGCTACACCTTC. This translates into CASSLAYGQGYGYTF.